This is a list of T cell receptor beta chains from one sample in a study of T-cell memory formation after mild COVID-19. TCRdb reprocessed the 5' RACE reads with MiXCR, giving one entry per CDR3 protein. The table has roughly 610,000 distinct CDR3 sequences, roughly a sixth seen once. The sample consisted of PBMCs or a T cell subset sorted from them (not recorded which). These receptors were obtained from an adult woman who had mild COVID-19 (a few samples of this study predate the infection). Cell type and time point are not known. CDR3s include the opening cysteine and the closing phenylalanine or tryptophan. Fields, in order: J gene, D gene, clone size, V gene, CDR3 protein, CDR3 DNA. A D gene is named only where the DNA matches it firmly. Rows give clone size only sometimes, using once, few, many, or a class for an expanded clone.

TRBJ2-2 . few TRBV23-1 CASRGGGTGELFF TGCGCCAGCAGAGGAGGGGGCACCGGGGAGCTGTTTTTT
TRBJ2-7 . . TRBV19 CASSIDVRNSYEQYF TGTGCCAGTAGTATAGATGTCCGGAACTCCTACGAGCAGTACTTC
TRBJ1-4 . few TRBV29-1 CSVAGVRDYATNEKLFF TGCAGCGTTGCGGGGGTAAGGGATTACGCAACTAATGAAAAACTGTTTTTT
TRBJ1-6 . . TRBV27 CASSFEGVDNSPLHF TGTGCCAGCAGTTTCGAGGGAGTGGATAATTCACCCCTCCACTTT
TRBJ1-1 . . TRBV19 CASSVGRTEAFF TGTGCCAGTAGTGTGGGACGGACTGAAGCTTTCTTT
TRBJ2-2 . . TRBV15 CATSRASPTGELFF TGTGCCACCAGCAGAGCGTCTCCCACCGGGGAGCTGTTTTTT
TRBJ2-1 TRBD2 . TRBV20-1 CSAVLAGSYNEQFF TGCAGTGCAGTCCTAGCGGGATCGTACAATGAGCAGTTCTTC
TRBJ1-2 . . TRBV29-1 CSVEEANYGYTF TGCAGCGTTGAGGAGGCTAACTATGGCTACACCTTC
TRBJ2-4 . few TRBV5-1 CARPGPLAKNIQYF TGCGCCAGGCCGGGACCACTAGCCAAAAACATTCAGTACTTC
TRBJ2-7 . few TRBV5-1 CASSAGVKAYEQYF TGCGCCAGCAGCGCCGGGGTCAAAGCCTACGAGCAGTACTTC
TRBJ2-7 . . TRBV7-9 CASSLVDGVSEQYF TGTGCCAGCAGCTTAGTCGACGGGGTCAGCGAGCAGTACTTC
TRBJ1-2 TRBD1 . TRBV5-5 CASSYRGLGYTF TGTGCCAGCAGCTACAGGGGTCTTGGCTACACCTTC
TRBJ2-5 TRBD2 . TRBV11-2 CASSLAWGGRRETQYF TGTGCCAGCAGCTTAGCTTGGGGGGGAAGACGGGAGACCCAGTACTTC
TRBJ1-5 TRBD1 . TRBV12-3/TRBV12-4 CASSLLWTGGAPNQPQHF TGTGCCAGCAGTTTATTGTGGACAGGGGGCGCCCCCAATCAGCCCCAGCATTTT
TRBJ2-2 . . TRBV5-1 CASSLAHDTRGTGELFF TGCGCCAGCAGCTTGGCCCATGACACCCGGGGCACCGGGGAGCTGTTTTTT
TRBJ2-7 . . TRBV5-4 CASSLGGVNSYEQYF TGTGCCAGCAGCTTGGGGGGGGTAAATTCCTACGAGCAGTACTTC
TRBJ2-3 . . TRBV5-5 CASSLAGTWSTDTQYF TGTGCCAGCAGCTTGGCGGGGACATGGAGCACAGATACGCAGTATTTT
TRBJ1-5 . few TRBV5-6 CASSLWQVRNQPQHF TGTGCCAGCAGCTTATGGCAGGTGAGGAATCAGCCCCAGCATTTT
TRBJ2-1 . few TRBV9 CASSPTGADEQFF TGTGCCAGCAGCCCCACGGGGGCGGATGAGCAGTTCTTC
TRBJ2-1 . . TRBV27 CASSESGVASFYNEQFF TGTGCCAGCAGTGAATCCGGAGTTGCTAGCTTCTACAATGAGCAGTTCTTC
TRBJ1-2 . . TRBV29-1 CSEGRAYGYTF TGCAGCGAAGGACGGGCCTATGGCTACACCTTC
TRBJ2-3 TRBD2 few TRBV20-1 CSASTSGRDTQYF TGCAGTGCTAGCACTAGCGGGAGAGATACGCAGTATTTT
TRBJ1-6 TRBD1 . TRBV20-1 CSASGTGGYNSPLHF TGCAGTGCTTCCGGGACAGGGGGCTATAATTCACCCCTCCACTTT
TRBJ2-7 . . TRBV7-9 CASSLDWLTYEQYF TGTGCCAGCAGCTTAGATTGGTTGACCTACGAGCAGTACTTC
TRBJ2-3 . few TRBV5-5 CASSFEGFVITDTQYF TGTGCCAGCAGCTTTGAGGGATTCGTGATCACAGATACGCAGTATTTT
TRBJ2-4 TRBD2 . TRBV15 CATSRDEQRGGNIQYF TGTGCCACCAGCAGAGATGAACAGCGGGGGGGAAACATTCAGTACTTC
TRBJ2-1 TRBD2 few TRBV23-1 CASSQSRSSGRIGVGNEQFF TGCGCCAGCAGTCAATCCAGGTCTAGCGGGAGAATAGGTGTCGGCAATGAGCAGTTCTTC
TRBJ2-2 . many TRBV5-1 CASSSGNTGELFF TGCGCCAGCAGCTCGGGAAACACCGGGGAGCTGTTTTTT
TRBJ1-2 . few TRBV6-6 CASSQLRVGYGYTF TGTGCCAGCAGTCAACTCAGGGTAGGCTATGGCTACACCTTC
TRBJ1-1 TRBD1 few TRBV7-9 CASSLTGQGDTEAFF TGTGCCAGCAGCTTAACCGGACAGGGGGACACTGAAGCTTTCTTT
TRBJ2-7 TRBD1 . TRBV4-1 CASSHAGGSYEQYF TGCGCCAGCAGCCATGCAGGGGGCTCCTACGAGCAGTACTTC